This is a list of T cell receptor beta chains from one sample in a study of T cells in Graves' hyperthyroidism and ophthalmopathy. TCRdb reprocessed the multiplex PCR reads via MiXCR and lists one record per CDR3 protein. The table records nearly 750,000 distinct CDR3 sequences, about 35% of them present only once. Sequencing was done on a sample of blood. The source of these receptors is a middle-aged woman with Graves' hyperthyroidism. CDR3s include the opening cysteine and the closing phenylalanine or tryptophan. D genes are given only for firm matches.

CASSTQGRDTIYF	TRBV19	NA	13
CASSLAFNRQYYGYTF	TRBV5-4	NA	16
CAWRRATNEKLFF	TRBV7-9	NA	13
CASRVGDQPQHF	TRBV6-1	NA	12
CASSPAGRWNEQFF	TRBV7-2	NA	14
CASSQQGRHTEAFF	TRBV7-2	TRBD1	14
CASSISGGTNYGYTF	TRBV11-3	TRBD1	15
CASSHSTGQGAQGYTF	TRBV6-5	TRBD1	16
CASSTYLENTEAFF	TRBV5-1	NA	14
CASSEPRGVKAVKNCFF	TRBV25-1	NA	17
CASSMGLQETQYF	TRBV19	NA	13
CASRPRQGAATNEKLFF	TRBV12-5	TRBD1	17
CASSFLRRTPLHF	TRBV5-1	NA	13
CATSREGVWTDQPQHF	TRBV15	NA	16
CASSPRDRGLTGELFF	TRBV5-5	TRBD1	16